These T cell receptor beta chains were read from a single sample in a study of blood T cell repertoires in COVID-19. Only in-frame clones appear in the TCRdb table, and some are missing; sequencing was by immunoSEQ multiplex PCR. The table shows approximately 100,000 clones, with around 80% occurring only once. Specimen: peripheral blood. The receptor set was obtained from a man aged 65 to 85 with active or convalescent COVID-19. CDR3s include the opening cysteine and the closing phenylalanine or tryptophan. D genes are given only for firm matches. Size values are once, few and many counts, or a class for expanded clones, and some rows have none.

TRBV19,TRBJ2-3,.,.,TGTGCCAGTAGTCTAACCGGAGCTAGCACAGATACGCAGTATTTT,CASSLTGASTDTQYF
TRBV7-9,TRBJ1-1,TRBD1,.,TGTGCCAGCAGCTCCAGGACAGGGGGAACTCCTGAAGCTTTCTTT,CASSSRTGGTPEAFF
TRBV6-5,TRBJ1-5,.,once,TGTGCCAGCAGTTCAGGGGGCAATCAGCCCCAGCATTTT,CASSSGGNQPQHF
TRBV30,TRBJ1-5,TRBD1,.,TGTGCCTGGAGTAAGACAGGGAATCAGCCCCAGCATTTT,CAWSKTGNQPQHF
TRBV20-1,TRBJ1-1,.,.,TGCAGTGCTGAGATGAACACTGAAGCTTTCTTT,CSAEMNTEAFF
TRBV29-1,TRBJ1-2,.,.,TGCAGCGTACGACAGCAGGACTATGGCTACACCTTC,CSVRQQDYGYTF
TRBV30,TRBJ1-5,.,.,TGTGCCTGGAGTGTACGGGGAGGCAATCAGCCCCAGCATTTT,CAWSVRGGNQPQHF
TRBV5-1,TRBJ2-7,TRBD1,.,TGCGCCAGCAGCTTGCGACAGGGGAACGAGCAGTACTTC,CASSLRQGNEQYF
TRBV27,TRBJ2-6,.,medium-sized,TGTGCCAGCAGGCAGACTGGGGCCAACGTCCTGACTTTC,CASRQTGANVLTF
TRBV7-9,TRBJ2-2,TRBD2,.,TGTGCCAGCAGCTTACGGGAGGGCACCGGGGAGCTGTTTTTT,CASSLREGTGELFF
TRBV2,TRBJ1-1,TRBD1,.,TGTGCCAGCAGGGACCCCGGGACAGGGGTCCTGGAAGCTTTCTTT,CASRDPGTGVLEAFF
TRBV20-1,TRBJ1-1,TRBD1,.,TGCAGTGCTAGTGGTTTACAGGGGGCCACTGAAGCTTTCTTT,CSASGLQGATEAFF
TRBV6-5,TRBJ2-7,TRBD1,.,TGTGCCAGCATTCGGACAGGGGCCTACGAGCAGTACTTC,CASIRTGAYEQYF
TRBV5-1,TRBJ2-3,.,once,TGCGCCAGCCTAGGAGGAGACACAGATACGCAGTATTTT,CASLGGDTDTQYF
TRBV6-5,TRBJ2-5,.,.,TGTGCCAGCAGTCCCGGACTTATTGGAGAGACCCAGTACTTC,CASSPGLIGETQYF
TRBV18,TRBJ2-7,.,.,TGTGCCAGCTCATCCACCCTGGGAGTCAACGAGCAGTACTTC,CASSSTLGVNEQYF
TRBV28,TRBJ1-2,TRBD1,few,TGTGCCAGCAGTTTAATAGGGGGCAGGGGCTACACCTTC,CASSLIGGRGYTF
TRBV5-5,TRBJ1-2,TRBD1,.,TGTGCCAGCAGCCGGGGACAGGACTTTCTCGGCTACACCTTC,CASSRGQDFLGYTF
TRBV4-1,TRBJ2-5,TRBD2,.,TGCGCCAGCAGCCTCGGGACTAGCGGGGGTCAAGAGACCCAGTACTTC,CASSLGTSGGQETQYF
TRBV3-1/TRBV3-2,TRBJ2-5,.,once,TGTGCCAGCAGCCTGAGCAGGGGTGAAGAGACCCAGTACTTC,CASSLSRGEETQYF
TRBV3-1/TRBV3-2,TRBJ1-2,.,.,TGTGCCAGCAGCCAATTGCGAGCCGGCTACACCTTC,CASSQLRAGYTF
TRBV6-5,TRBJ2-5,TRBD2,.,TGTGCCAGCAGAAGGACTAGCGGCGAGACCCAGTACTTC,CASRRTSGETQYF
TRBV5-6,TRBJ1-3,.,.,TGTGCCAGCAGCTTGGGACTGGAGAGTGGAAACACCATATATTTT,CASSLGLESGNTIYF
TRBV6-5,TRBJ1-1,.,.,TGTGCCAGCCAATTAGGACAGAACATGAACACTGAAGCTTTCTTT,CASQLGQNMNTEAFF
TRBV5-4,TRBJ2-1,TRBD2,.,TGTGCCAGCTTACTAGCGGGGATAAATGAGCAGTTCTTC,CASLLAGINEQFF
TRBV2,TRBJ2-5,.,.,TGTGCCAGCAGTGGAGGAGGAGAGACCCAGTACTTC,CASSGGGETQYF
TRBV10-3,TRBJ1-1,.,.,TGTGCCATCAGTGAGTCGAGTGGGGCGGGGTTGAACACTGAAGCTTTCTTT,CAISESSGAGLNTEAFF
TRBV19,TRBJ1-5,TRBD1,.,TGTGCCAGTAGCTTTGGACAGGTGAAAAATCAGCCCCAGCATTTT,CASSFGQVKNQPQHF
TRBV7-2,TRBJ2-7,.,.,TGTGCCAGCAGCTTAGAACTGAATCAGCAGTACTTC,CASSLELNQQYF
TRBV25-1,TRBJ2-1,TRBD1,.,TGTGCCAGACCCCAGGGGGTTGAGCAGTTCTTC,CARPQGVEQFF
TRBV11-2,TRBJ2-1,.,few,TGTGCCAGCAGCCCCGGGACTCGTTTGGGCAATGAGCAGTTCTTC,CASSPGTRLGNEQFF
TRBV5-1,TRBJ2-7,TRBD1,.,TGCGCCAGCAGCTTGGGCGACAGGGTAAGAGACGAGCAGTACTTC,CASSLGDRVRDEQYF